The TCR beta chain described here comes from a study of blood T cell repertoires in COVID-19. The wider study: The origin of the acute and convalescent COVID-19 samples was the United States, Italy and Spain. PBMCs, B-cell-depleted T cells, or T cells provided the cDNA or gDNA that made up the material.

Looked up from germline, CDR1 is MGHRA and CDR2 is YSYEKL. This CDR3 contains 16 residues. Unmatched junction bases numbered 8, after V lost 1 base and J lost 5 bases. Per the original methods: Quantification of nucleated cells was approximated via reference gene primer amplification. Measured with immunoSEQ multiplex PCR; TCRdb has only the in-frame clones, and not every one. That table furnishes V, J and clone size, whereas the DNA furnished D and trimming. This sample has some 250,000 clones, with about 85% found just once. The rearrangement links TRBV4-1 to TRBJ2-5; 9 positions match TRBD1. The specimen sequenced was peripheral blood. The clonotype comes from a man in his 60s with acute or convalescent COVID-19. The CDR3: CASSQAGTGSGETQYF. For the CDR3, the DNA is TGCGCCAGCAGCCAAGCTGGGACAGGGTCCGGCGAGACCCAGTACTTC.